The 23 T cell receptor beta chains presented below share a single source sample, sequenced in a study of blood T cell repertoires in COVID-19. The method was immunoSEQ multiplex PCR; TCRdb's version includes in-frame clones alone and lacks a portion of them. The data contain over 70,000 clones, 75% to 90% of them singletons. Sequenced: peripheral blood. The receptors stem from a human donor in a cohort sampled during active COVID-19.

This clone was found once. V and J are TRBV5-3 and TRBJ2-1, with TRBD2 as a possible D gene (6 bases). TRBV5-3 falls under the ORF class, with uncertain function. V lost 4 bases and J 12 bases, leaving 20 bases between the germline ends. The CDR3 has 14 residues. The DNA of the CDR3 is TGTGCCAGAAGCCCGCGGGTAGCGGAGGAAAGGCAGTTCTTC. Its translation is CARSPRVAEERQFF.

V and J are TRBV4-2 and TRBJ1-2; D unclear. The CDR3 sequence is 15 residues long. Trimming took 4 bases from V and 5 from J, leaving 17 bases between them. CDR1 is LGHNA, CDR2 YNFKEQ, per germline. CDR3 loop: CASSPSETPSYGYTF. As DNA, the CDR3 is TGTGCCAGCAGCCCCTCAGAAACCCCCTCGTATGGCTACACCTTC.

The chain combines TRBV10-3 with TRBJ2-3; 12 bases agree with TRBD1. After removal of 6 bases from V and 6 bases from J, the junction contained 7 bases not matched to a gene. The CDR3 loop spans 15 amino acids. CDR1 and CDR2 (germline): ENHRY, SYGVKD. CDR3 in amino acids: CAIRGQGAGWDTQYF. Here the CDR3 DNA reads TGTGCCATCAGGGGACAGGGGGCGGGCTGGGATACGCAGTATTTT.

The chain is built from TRBV2 and TRBJ2-5, with a tentative D call TRBD1 (6 bases). This CDR3 is 12 amino acids long. Germline V CDR1 and CDR2: SNHLY, FYNNEI. Between the trimmed V and J ends, which lost 8 bases and 5 bases, there was a span of 12 bases. In nucleotides, the CDR3 is TGTGCCAGCTGGGACAAAGGGGAGACCCAGTACTTC. Translating gives CASWDKGETQYF.

CDR3 protein: CASSSLAKPTGQYF. The CDR3 DNA follows: TGTGCCAGCAGTTCTCTAGCGAAACCTACGGGGCAGTACTTC. The chain joins TRBV28 to TRBJ2-7, with D perhaps TRBD2 (6 bases). The V and J ends lost 4 bases and 9 bases respectively, with 19 bases between them. This CDR3 spans 14 amino acids. CDR1 and CDR2 (germline): MDHEN, SYDVKM.

The V call is TRBV5-1, the J call TRBJ2-1; possibly TRBD2 for D (6 bases). V was cut by 1 base and J by 8 bases, with 16 bases left in between. This CDR3 is built from 15 residues. Germline values: CDR1 SGHRS, CDR2 YFSETQ. CDR3 coding DNA: TGCGCCAGCAGCTTGAAGTCGTGGGGAGGCGATGAGCAGTTCTTC. It yields the protein CASSLKSWGGDEQFF. Full variable domain (remainder filled in from reference TRBV5-1 and TRBJ2-1): KAGVTQTPRYLIKTRGQQVTLSCSPISGHRSVSWYQQTPGQGLQFLFEYFSETQRNKGNFPGRFSGRQFSNSRSEMNVSTLELGDSALYLCASSLKSWGGDEQFFGPGTRLTVL.

This clone showed up just once. V and J are TRBV6-1 and TRBJ1-1, with D possibly being TRBD1 (6 bases). V lost 0 bases and J 8 bases, leaving 7 bases between the germline ends. Germline CDR1 and CDR2: MNHNS and SASEGT. CDR3 length equals 12 residues. The CDR3 reads CASSEAGTEAFF. Written as DNA, the CDR3 is TGTGCCAGCAGTGAAGCGGGGACAGAAGCTTTCTTT.

This chain joins TRBV11-2 and TRBJ2-5; 8 bases are a match to TRBD1. Unmatched junction bases numbered 4, after V lost 5 bases and J lost 5 bases. This CDR3 spans 13 amino acids. CDR1 is SGHAT and CDR2 is FQNNGV in the germline V gene. In DNA, the CDR3 is TGTGCCAGCAGCAAGGACAGGGAGGAGACCCAGTACTTC. As protein: CASSKDREETQYF.

CDR3 in amino acids: CASSLLFSGRPNEQFF. In nucleotides, the CDR3 is TGTGCCAGCAGTTTATTATTCAGCGGGAGGCCAAATGAGCAGTTCTTC. This chain connects TRBV27 to TRBJ2-1, with 9 nucleotides matching TRBD2. V gave up 1 base and J gave up 7 bases; unmatched junction bases: 8. In germline, CDR1 is MNHEY, CDR2 SMNVEV (reference sequence). The CDR3 runs to 16 residues.

This clone has more than one count but fewer than ten. The genes are TRBV14 and TRBJ1-4; D uncertain. V was clipped by 1 base and J by 8 bases, with 8 bases between them. Germline V lookup: CDR1 SGHDN, CDR2 FVKESK. This CDR3 comprises 13 residues. CDR3 sequence: CASSQVWAEKLFF. The CDR3 coding sequence is TGTGCCAGCAGCCAAGTATGGGCCGAAAAACTGTTTTTT.

The chain employs TRBV5-1 and TRBJ2-7, with D maybe TRBD2 (6 bases). Germline V gene lookup returns CDR1 SGHRS and CDR2 YFSETQ. Trimming took 3 bases from V and 5 from J, leaving 15 bases between them. The CDR3 has 14 residues. The CDR3, as DNA: TGCGCCAGCAGCTGGGGGGAGTCTCTCGACGAGCAGTACTTC. This translates into CASSWGESLDEQYF.

This chain links TRBV5-1 with TRBJ1-2, with 10 bases that match TRBD1. Germline V gives CDR1 SGHRS, CDR2 YFSETQ. This CDR3 region has 16 residues. The trim removed 4 bases at V and 6 bases at J, leaving 12 bases unmatched. The CDR3 reads CASSPVGGQGENGYTF. The CDR3 region has the DNA TGCGCCAGCAGCCCGGTGGGCGGACAGGGGGAAAATGGCTACACCTTC.

This clone appeared a few times. The CDR3 here is CASSEGGSGNQPQHF. As DNA, the CDR3 is TGTGCCAGCAGTGAGGGGGGATCGGGCAATCAGCCCCAGCATTTT. The chain links TRBV6-4 to TRBJ1-5; perhaps TRBD1 as D (5 bases). Germline V gives CDR1 MRHNA, CDR2 SNTAGT. V lost 3 bases and J 2 bases, leaving 11 bases between the germline ends. This CDR3 spans 15 amino acids.

The rearrangement uses TRBV5-4 and TRBJ1-2, with D hard to call. This CDR3 spans 11 amino acids. The germline gives CDR1 SGHNT, CDR2 YYREEE (reference sequence). Deletions cut 4 bases from V and 6 bases from J, with 7 bases between. The CDR3 DNA reads as TGTGCCAGCAGCCTGGCAAATGGCTACACCTTC. Translating it yields CASSLANGYTF.

This clone was counted a few times. The V call is TRBV19, the J call TRBJ1-6; unclear D gene. From germline, CDR1 is LNHDA and CDR2 SQIVND (reference sequence). Trimming took 6 bases from V and 9 from J, leaving 24 bases between them. This CDR3 has 17 residues. The CDR3 loop reads CASSAHGGGSMSSPLHF. The CDR3 nucleotides are TGTGCCAGTAGCGCCCATGGCGGCGGGTCGATGAGTTCACCCCTCCACTTT.

This sequence joins TRBV2 and TRBJ1-6, with 8 bases identical to TRBD1. CDR3 length: 16 amino acids. Per germline, CDR1 SNHLY and CDR2 FYNNEI. Germline trimming cut 6 bases from V and 6 bases from J; bases unmatched to any gene: 10. The CDR3 DNA is TGTGCCAGCAGCCCCAGGACAGGGATAGGTAATTCACCCCTCCACTTT. This encodes CASSPRTGIGNSPLHF. Drawing the rest from reference TRBV2 and TRBJ1-6, the complete variable domain is EPEVTQTPSHQVTQMGQEVILRCVPISNHLYFYWYRQILGQKVEFLVSFYNNEISEKSEIFDDQFSVERPDGSNFTLKIRSTKLEDSAMYFCASSPRTGIGNSPLHFGNGTRLTVT.

The chain couples TRBV5-1 to TRBJ2-7; 10 bases agree with TRBD1. Germline lookup yields CDR1 SGHRS and CDR2 YFSETQ. V dropped 4 bases and J dropped 3; count of bases not matched to a gene: 4. The CDR3 is 14 amino acids. CDR3 in amino acids: CASSRDRGVYEQYF. The CDR3 DNA is TGCGCCAGCAGCCGGGACAGGGGAGTCTACGAGCAGTACTTC.

The rearrangement links TRBV9 to TRBJ2-2; tentative D call: TRBD1 (6 bases). In germline, CDR1 is SGDLS, CDR2 YYNGEE. Trimming pared 3 bases from V and 6 bases from J, leaving 9 bases between. The CDR3 has 13 residues. The CDR3 spells CASSAQGSGELFF. For the CDR3, the DNA is TGTGCCAGCAGCGCCCAGGGGTCCGGGGAGCTGTTTTTT.

J is TRBJ1-1 and V is TRBV18; a possible D gene is TRBD1 (5 bases). The V gene's germline CDR1 is KGHSH and CDR2 LQKENI. CDR3 length: 16 amino acids. Trimming stripped 4 bases from V and 1 base from J, with 16 bases between. For the CDR3, the DNA is TGTGCCAGCTCACGACGTGTCCCGGGGGAGAACACTGAAGCTTTCTTT. It is translated as CASSRRVPGENTEAFF.

This clone was counted a few times. CDR3 sequence: CASSLGLADNEQFF. For the CDR3, the DNA is TGTGCCAGCAGCTTGGGACTAGCGGACAATGAGCAGTTCTTC. This chain links TRBV5-6 with TRBJ2-1; TRBD2 matches at 9 bases. The CDR3 is made up of 14 amino acids. The V gene end was trimmed by 0 bases and the J gene end by 5 bases; junction bases not matched to a gene: 0. CDR1 is SGHDT and CDR2 is YYEEEE in the germline V gene.

This chain uses TRBV4-1 with TRBJ2-2, with TRBD2 identical over 7 bases. This CDR3 spans 16 amino acids. The V gene end was trimmed by 1 base and the J gene end by 1 base; junction bases not matched to a gene: 3. Germline CDR1 reads MGHRA; CDR2 reads YSYEKL. The CDR3 DNA reads TGCGCCAGCAGCCAAGTAAGCGGGATGAACACCGGGGAGCTGTTTTTT. It is translated as CASSQVSGMNTGELFF.

The chain is built from TRBV5-4 and TRBJ2-7; TRBD2 might be the D (6 bases). V lost 3 bases and J 0 bases, leaving 28 bases between the germline ends. The germline V gene has CDR1 SGHNT and CDR2 YYREEE (reference sequence). The CDR3 has 20 residues. CDR3 loop: CASSSARTNTGIRSSYEQYF. The CDR3 nucleotides read TGTGCCAGCAGCTCCGCCCGGACTAACACAGGTATCCGAAGCTCCTACGAGCAGTACTTC.

The chain has TRBV19 and TRBJ2-7; 7 nucleotides agree with TRBD1. Germline CDR1 LNHDA, CDR2 SQIVND (reference sequence). The CDR3 loop spans 16 amino acids. With 5 bases clipped from V and 0 bases from J, the junction kept 10 bases outside the gene matches. The CDR3 DNA reads TGTGCCAGTAGTGACAACACGAGGACAGGCTCCTACGAGCAGTACTTC. Protein sequence: CASSDNTRTGSYEQYF.